This T cell receptor (beta chain) was identified in a study of T-cell memory formation after mild COVID-19. For the study at large: In these data, TCR clusters were largely donor specific. General observations from the study: In second-wave clones peaking day 37, SARS-CoV-2 specificity remained unconfirmed. Day 15 to 85 contractors were CD4/CD8 balanced; later expanders leaned CD4+.

As concerns this clonotype: Antigen specificity is unknown.

TCR alpha and TCR beta cDNA libraries carrying sample barcodes and UMIs were produced by 5'RACE using constant-segment primers. TCRdb ran MiXCR on the 5' RACE reads and lists one entry per CDR3 protein. The sample includes tens of thousands of distinct CDR3 sequences, 6.1% of them seen just once. With 0 bases clipped from V and 5 bases from J, the junction kept 1 base outside the gene matches. CDR3 length equals 13 residues. CDR1 and CDR2 (germline): SGHVS, FQNEAQ. Sequencing was performed on PBMCs or a T cell subset sorted from them (not recorded which). This receptor was identified in an adult who had mild COVID-19 (a few samples of this study predate the infection). Cell type and time point are not known. The chain is built from TRBV7-8 and TRBJ2-7; 7 bases are shared with TRBD1. The CDR3 sequence: CASSLAGQNEQYF. The CDR3 DNA follows: TGTGCCAGCAGCTTAGCGGGACAGAACGAGCAGTACTTC.